These T cell receptor beta chains were read from a single sample in a study of cytomegalovirus exposure and HLA in healthy donors. Profiling relied on immunoSEQ multiplex PCR, and the TCRdb table lists in-frame clones only, not all of them. Of over 150,000 clones in the sample, 79% were seen once. The sample was PBMCs. All receptors come from a girl aged 5-17 years in good health and CMV-seropositive. Each CDR3 is given without its conserved first and last residue. Fields, in order: V gene, CDR3 protein.

V: TRBV27
CDR3: ASSLGVPNTEAF

V: TRBV19
CDR3: ASSPPPGHPRGNQPQH

V: TRBV5-1
CDR3: ASSLWGDTEAF

V: TRBV19
CDR3: ASSIGGDRVNEQF

V: TRBV15
CDR3: ATSRDGGARDTQY

V: TRBV20-1
CDR3: SAPLRGGYT

V: TRBV7-9
CDR3: ASSTDTGSRNTIY

V: TRBV13
CDR3: ASSLEGLGGAYSYEQY

V: TRBV6-5
CDR3: ASSFRQATEAF

V: TRBV10-2
CDR3: ASSELGQGGSQPQH

V: TRBV5-1
CDR3: ASSLAGRGGADTQY

V: TRBV13
CDR3: ASSLRGNEQF

V: TRBV7-2
CDR3: ASSQLTGQGSVQPQH

V: TRBV6-5
CDR3: ASSFNRYSSYEQY

V: TRBV4-3
CDR3: ASSQEVAGLGVNEQF

V: TRBV5-6
CDR3: ASSEGQGVRETQY

V: TRBV7-6
CDR3: ASSPRGLLNTEAF

V: TRBV6-5
CDR3: ASSYKTEQY

V: TRBV9
CDR3: ASSVTDVSYEQY

V: TRBV4-3
CDR3: ASSHTSGGASGNNEQF

V: TRBV7-7
CDR3: ASSLGAPYEQY

V: TRBV4-3
CDR3: ASAPGQGYTEAF

V: TRBV7-9
CDR3: ASSGRTESSYEQY

V: TRBV2
CDR3: ATNNGGSTGELF

V: TRBV9
CDR3: ASSLTVGGSTDTQY

V: TRBV7-9
CDR3: ASSDIAQGRNTEAF

V: TRBV7-8
CDR3: ASSFYGLAGGGHNEQF

V: TRBV6-6
CDR3: ASSSPGDSPLH

V: TRBV15
CDR3: ATSRDAGSYEQY

V: TRBV9
CDR3: ASSVDPGTGVILNTEAF

V: TRBV6-1
CDR3: ASSEAARGRNEQF

V: TRBV29-1
CDR3: SVESGRGQPQH

V: TRBV11-3
CDR3: ASSPPGLGFEQY

V: TRBV14
CDR3: ASSLSNYEQY

V: TRBV5-8
CDR3: ASSFNRNTEAF

V: TRBV27
CDR3: ASSSPRLAGETQY

V: TRBV9
CDR3: ASSATFGTGSSYEQY

V: TRBV30
CDR3: AWLSGSYNSPLH

V: TRBV5-4
CDR3: ASSLKGQGMRAF

V: TRBV5-1
CDR3: ASSLAGGGDTQY

V: TRBV4-3
CDR3: ASSQGPDTNQPQH

V: TRBV4-1
CDR3: ASSPPSGGYQETQY

V: TRBV7-2
CDR3: ASSPGTGSYEQY

V: TRBV6-5
CDR3: ASSYRTGVNTEAF

V: TRBV7-2
CDR3: ANDTTGEKLF

V: TRBV15
CDR3: ATSARVGAGTDTQY

V: TRBV19
CDR3: ARFAPAEGQPYEQY

V: TRBV9
CDR3: ASSVGPGSVDTQY

V: TRBV5-8
CDR3: ASSWDRDGETQY

V: TRBV5-4
CDR3: ASSLYRGSYEQY

V: TRBV4-1
CDR3: ASSQVGYWAGGELF

V: TRBV4-3
CDR3: ASSHAGLNTEAF

V: TRBV30
CDR3: AWSKQDGNYEQY

V: TRBV11-3
CDR3: ASSLAGGTGTQY

V: TRBV7-6
CDR3: ASSSGGPNSPLH

V: TRBV5-4
CDR3: ASTGTGFQGYT

V: TRBV4-1
CDR3: ASSQGQGGDEQF

V: TRBV10-3
CDR3: AISESPGGRYEQY